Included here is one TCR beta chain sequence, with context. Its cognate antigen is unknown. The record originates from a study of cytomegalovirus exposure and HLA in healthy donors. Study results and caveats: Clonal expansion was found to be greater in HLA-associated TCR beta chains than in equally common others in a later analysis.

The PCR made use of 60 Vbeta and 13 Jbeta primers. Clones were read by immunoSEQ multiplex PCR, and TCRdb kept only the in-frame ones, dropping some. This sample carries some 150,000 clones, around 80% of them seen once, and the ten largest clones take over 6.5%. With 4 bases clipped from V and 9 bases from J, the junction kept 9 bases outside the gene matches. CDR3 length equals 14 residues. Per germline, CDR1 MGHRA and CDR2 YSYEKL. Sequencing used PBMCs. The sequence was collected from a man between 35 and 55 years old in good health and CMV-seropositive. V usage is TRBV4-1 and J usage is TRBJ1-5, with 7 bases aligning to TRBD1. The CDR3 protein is CASSPGQALGPQHF. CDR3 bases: TGCGCCAGCAGCCCAGGACAGGCTCTGGGGCCCCAGCATTTT.